This entry lists 7 T cell receptor delta chains sequenced from one sample in a study of γδ T cells in repeated Plasmodium falciparum infection. Flow sorting of PBMC yielded separate Vgamma9/Vdelta2+ and Vdelta2-negative gammadelta T cell populations for bulk repertoire analysis. TCRdb re-called clones from the multiplex PCR reads via CATT. The data contain 70,000 to 95,000 delta-chain clones, about 1.5% of them singletons. Material: gamma-delta T cells from blood. The receptors were gathered from a pool of human donors (malaria-infected and uninfected, not separated).

As for this clone: TCRdb pairs this DNA with a much larger clone's protein that differs at residue 3, likely a read error; the protein shown was translated from the DNA. As DNA, the CDR3 is TGTGCCAGTGACACCCTGCCTCCTGGGGGATACGGAAGCACCGATAAACTCATCTTT. Its translation is CASDTLPPGGYGSTDKLIF. V is TRDV2 and J is TRDJ1; 12 bases align to TRDD3. The J gene is absent in TCRdb and was assigned here via DNA matching to germline. This CDR3 is 19 amino acids long. The V gene's germline CDR1 is GEAIGNYY and CDR2 EKD.

This clone was picked up a small number of times. The translation of this DNA and the TCRdb protein of a much larger clone differ at residue 3, probably owing to a read error; the protein shown here is translated from the DNA. This chain joins TRDV3 and TRDJ1; 7 nucleotides agree with TRDD3. TCRdb carries no J gene annotation; the J gene was assigned here by matching the DNA with germline. With 5 bases clipped from V and 1 base from J, the junction kept 16 bases outside the gene matches. The germline gives CDR1 TVYSNPD, CDR2 GDNSRS (reference sequence). The CDR3 length is 16 residues. CDR3 DNA: TGTGCCCCCGGCAGGGTCTGGGGGCGGGTCACCGATAAACTCATCTTT. Translation gives CAPGRVWGRVTDKLIF.

On this clone: This DNA's translation differs at residue 11 from TCRdb's protein, which comes from a much larger clone; a read error is likely, and the protein shown is translated from the DNA. The J gene is TRDJ1, the V gene TRDV1, with unresolved D. Germline V gene sequence: CDR1 TSWWSYY, CDR2 QGS. Trimming took 5 bases from V and 3 from J, leaving 19 bases between them. The length of the CDR3 is 16 residues. CDR3 DNA: TGTGCTCTTGGGATCGAACAGCCCGCATACCCCGATAAACTCATCTTT. This sequence encodes CALGIEQPAYPDKLIF.

This clone occurred many times. It is likely a read error: a sequence one base away is far more abundant. Additional DNA sequences in this sample encode the identical CDR3. The V gene is TRDV1, the J gene TRDJ1; 9 bases fit TRDD3. The CDR3 covers 20 residues. Looked up from germline, CDR1 is TSWWSYY and CDR2 is QGS. CDR3 region: CALGEARRLGDPWYTDKLIF. The CDR3 DNA follows: TGTGCTCTTGGGGAGGCTAGGAGGCTGGGGGATCCTTGGTACACCGACAAACTCATCTTT.

This clone showed up just a few times. The protein TCRdb gives is from a much larger clone and does not agree with this DNA's translation at residue 3, likely a read error; the protein shown here comes from the DNA. The V call is TRDV1, the J call TRDJ1, with D possibly TRDD3 on 5 matching bases. The CDR3 has 15 residues. Germline V gene data show CDR1 as TSWWSYY and CDR2 as QGS. The CDR3 here is CAHGEGSLYTDKLIF. The CDR3 DNA sequence: TGTGCTCATGGGGAAGGGTCCCTATACACCGATAAACTCATCTTT.

In its sample, this clone was seen a few times. The translation of this DNA and the TCRdb protein of a much larger clone differ at residue 12, probably owing to a read error; the protein shown here is translated from the DNA. This chain links TRDV1 with TRDJ1; 9 bases line up with TRDD3. Germline CDR1 reads TSWWSYY; CDR2 reads QGS. With 5 bases clipped from V and 7 bases from J, the junction kept 20 bases outside the gene matches. This CDR3 comprises 18 residues. The CDR3 protein is CALGSAKGIWGMRSKLIF. CDR3 bases: TGTGCTCTTGGGAGCGCCAAGGGGATCTGGGGGATGCGAAGTAAACTCATCTTT.

This clone occurred many times. A read error is likely here: a far larger clone is one base away. Different DNA sequences within this sample yield the same CDR3. The chain recombines TRDV1 with TRDJ1, with 7 positions matching TRDD3. The germline V gene has CDR1 TSWWSYY and CDR2 QGS. CDR3 length: 21 residues. V was pared by 3 bases and J by 0 bases, with 22 bases of the junction left unmatched. CDR3 loop: CALGEPTPPLYWGMYTDKLIF. CDR3 nucleotide sequence: TGTGCTCTTGGGGAGCCCACCCCCCCTTTGTACTGGGGCATGTACACCGATAAACTCATCTTT.